A selection of T cell receptor beta chains follows, all from one sample in a study of T cells after yellow fever vaccination. TCRdb reanalysed the 5' RACE reads using MiXCR and keeps one entry per CDR3 protein. The sample has about 130,000 distinct CDR3 sequences; roughly 9% are singletons. The sequencing here drew on CD8+ T cells sorted from PBMCs, taken on the day of the yellow fever booster vaccination. The receptors derive from a man between 18 and 35 years old who received the YFV17D yellow fever vaccine. CDR3s include the opening cysteine and the closing phenylalanine or tryptophan. Each record gives: J gene, V gene, D gene, clone size, CDR3 DNA, CDR3 protein. D genes are given only for firm matches. Size is omitted from some rows. Given values are once, few, many or a class for expanded clones.

>TRBJ1-2|TRBV2|TRBD1|few
TGTGCCAGCAGGGGACAGGGGCCTTTCTATGGCTACACCTTC
CASRGQGPFYGYTF
>TRBJ1-4|TRBV23-1|TRBD1|few
TGCGCCAGCAGTCCACCGGGACAGGGGGCGCCTAATGAAAAACTGTTTTTT
CASSPPGQGAPNEKLFF
>TRBJ2-1|TRBV18|TRBD1|few
TGTGCCAGCTCTCCTGACAGGGGGCTTCACGTTGAGCAGTTCTTC
CASSPDRGLHVEQFF
>TRBJ2-2|TRBV4-3|TRBD2|few
TGCGCCAGCAGCCAAGATGGACTAGCGGGGAAGACCGGGGAGCTGTTTTTT
CASSQDGLAGKTGELFF
>TRBJ2-3|TRBV23-1|-|-
TGCGCCCCCTGCCGCGGGGAAAATCTGGATACGCAGTATTTT
CAPCRGENLDTQYF
>TRBJ2-3|TRBV6-5|TRBD2|-
TGTGCCAGCAGTCCGCCCGGGGTAGCGGGGGCGACAGATACGCAGTATTTT
CASSPPGVAGATDTQYF
>TRBJ2-7|TRBV20-1|TRBD1|many
TGCAGTCCGGCACAGGGGAACGAGCAGTACTTC
CSPAQGNEQYF
>TRBJ1-2|TRBV29-1|-|-
TGCAGCGTTGAAGACGGTGGAGATGGCTACACCTTC
CSVEDGGDGYTF
>TRBJ2-3|TRBV13|TRBD2|few
TGTGCCAGCAGCTTAGTAGCGGGGTCGATCACAGATACGCAGTATTTT
CASSLVAGSITDTQYF
>TRBJ2-3|TRBV3-1|-|few
TGTGCCAGCAGCCAAGACCCCGAGCGGGCAGATACGCAGTATTTT
CASSQDPERADTQYF
>TRBJ2-5|TRBV6-5|TRBD1|few
TGTGCCAGCAGTTATAGCCAGGGGGCTGGAGAGACCCAGTACTTC
CASSYSQGAGETQYF
>TRBJ2-2|TRBV27|TRBD1|few
TGTGCCAGCAGTCCACAGGGCACAGGGGCCGGGGAGCTGTTTTTT
CASSPQGTGAGELFF
>TRBJ1-1|TRBV29-1|-|many
TGCAGCGTTGAAAGATTGCCTGAAGCTTTCTTT
CSVERLPEAFF
>TRBJ2-7|TRBV9|TRBD1|many
TGTGCCAGCAGCATAGGGACAGACTCCTACGAGCAGTACTTC
CASSIGTDSYEQYF
>TRBJ1-6|TRBV4-3|-|many
TGCGCCAGCAGCCAGGAAGAAAGTCACGCTAGTTCACCCCTCCACTTT
CASSQEESHASSPLHF
>TRBJ1-1|TRBV19|-|few
TGTGCCAGTAGTATAGCCCTACTCAGCCCTACTGAAGCTTTCTTT
CASSIALLSPTEAFF
>TRBJ2-3|TRBV29-1|TRBD1|-
TGCAGCGTTGATTTTATGGGACAGGGGTCAGATACGCAGTATTTT
CSVDFMGQGSDTQYF
>TRBJ1-1|TRBV5-1|-|few
TGCGCCAGCAGCTTGTTACGGGGGAACACTGAAGCTTTCTTT
CASSLLRGNTEAFF
>TRBJ2-5|TRBV4-1|TRBD2|-
TGCGCCAGCAGCCAAGAGACTAGCGGGGGTCAACAAGAGACCCAGTACTTC
CASSQETSGGQQETQYF
>TRBJ2-5|TRBV12-3/TRBV12-4|-|-
TGTGCCAGCAGTCCGGGACTCCCGTACCAAGAGACCCAGTACTTC
CASSPGLPYQETQYF
>TRBJ1-2|TRBV5-1|TRBD1|few
TGCGCCAGCAGCACACGGGACAGAATCTATGGCTACACCTTC
CASSTRDRIYGYTF
>TRBJ2-1|TRBV20-1|TRBD2|-
TGCAGTGCCCAAAGACTAGCGGGGTACAATGAGCAGTTCTTC
CSAQRLAGYNEQFF
>TRBJ2-7|TRBV4-1|-|-
TGCGCCAGCAGCCTCCCCTCCTACGAGCAGTACTTC
CASSLPSYEQYF
>TRBJ2-7|TRBV6-6|-|-
TGTGCCAGCAGCCCCGGGACACGGGGCGAGCAGTACTTC
CASSPGTRGEQYF
>TRBJ1-5|TRBV19|-|-
TGTGCCAGTAGTGAGGTTCACAATCAGCCCCAGCATTTT
CASSEVHNQPQHF
>TRBJ2-5|TRBV9|-|-
TGTGCCAGCAGCCACCGGGACTTCCAAGAGACCCAGTACTTC
CASSHRDFQETQYF
>TRBJ2-3|TRBV7-8|-|-
TGTGCCAGCAGTCTCTCGGGGGCGGCTGTTCAGTATTTT
CASSLSGAAVQYF
>TRBJ1-2|TRBV12-3/TRBV12-4|-|-
TGTGCCAGCAGTCACCAAGGGGGAGCCAACTATGGCTACACCTTC
CASSHQGGANYGYTF
>TRBJ2-5|TRBV6-5|-|-
TGTGCCAGCAGGAACAGGGAAGAGACCCAGTACTTC
CASRNREETQYF
>TRBJ1-5|TRBV6-4|-|few
TGTGCCAGCAGTGACTCGGGGGGGAATCAGCCCCAGCATTTT
CASSDSGGNQPQHF
>TRBJ2-5|TRBV6-5|-|few
TGTGCCAGCAGTTACTCAGAGACCCAGTACTTC
CASSYSETQYF
>TRBJ2-3|TRBV2|-|-
TGTGCCAGCAGTGGAGGGGGGTTCACAGATACGCAGTATTTT
CASSGGGFTDTQYF
>TRBJ1-1|TRBV4-3|-|-
TGCGCCAGCAGCCAAGATGGGGGCGACACTGAAGCTTTCTTT
CASSQDGGDTEAFF
>TRBJ2-3|TRBV7-6|-|few
TGTGCCAGCACCCTAAAAGTCAGGGGAGACACGCAGTATTTT
CASTLKVRGDTQYF
>TRBJ1-4|TRBV9|-|few
TGTGCCAGCAGCCCGGCGCGGGGGGGCCAAGGTGAAAAACTGTTTTTT
CASSPARGGQGEKLFF
>TRBJ2-7|TRBV4-3|TRBD1|few
TGCGCCAGCAGCCAAGTGACAGGGGACGACGAGCAGTACTTC
CASSQVTGDDEQYF
>TRBJ2-1|TRBV7-6|-|few
TGTGCCAGCAGCTTAACCTTAGGTTATGAGCAGTTCTTC
CASSLTLGYEQFF
>TRBJ2-7|TRBV11-3|-|-
TGTGCCAGCAGCTCGAGGGGGGACCCCAACGAGCAGTACTTC
CASSSRGDPNEQYF
>TRBJ2-3|TRBV6-4|-|-
TGTGCCAGCAGTGACCTCTGCCCAAGCGGAAGCACAGATACGCAGTATTTT
CASSDLCPSGSTDTQYF
>TRBJ2-1|TRBV4-3|TRBD2|few
TGCGCCAGCAGCCAAAATAGCGGGGGGGTGGTCGATGAGCATTTCTTC
CASSQNSGGVVDEHFF
>TRBJ2-1|TRBV4-1|-|-
TGCGCCAGCAGCCGAACAGAGTTCAATGAGCAGTTCTTC
CASSRTEFNEQFF